This TCR beta chain is drawn from a study of T-cell memory formation after mild COVID-19. With constant-segment primers, 5'RACE yielded cDNA libraries of TCR alpha and TCR beta that carried sample barcodes and UMIs. TCRdb re-called the 5' RACE reads with MiXCR, one entry per CDR3 protein. The sample has hundreds of thousands of distinct CDR3 sequences; 15% to 20% are singletons. This clonotype was counted only a few times. The target antigen is unknown. Whole-study findings and limits: Pre-infection memory already had some responding clones, implying cross-reactive memory joined.

The clonotype originates from an adult woman who had mild COVID-19 (a few samples of this study predate the infection). Cell type and time point are not known. The sequencing sample was made of PBMCs or a T cell subset sorted from them (not recorded which).

The CDR3 loop is CASSPSGWRYGYTF. DNA for the CDR3: TGTGCCAGCAGTCCATCCGGGTGGCGCTATGGCTACACCTTC. J is TRBJ1-2 and V is TRBV12-3 or TRBV12-4, with D unclear. This CDR3 contains 14 residues. V dropped 5 bases and J dropped 4 bases, with 14 bases sitting between them.